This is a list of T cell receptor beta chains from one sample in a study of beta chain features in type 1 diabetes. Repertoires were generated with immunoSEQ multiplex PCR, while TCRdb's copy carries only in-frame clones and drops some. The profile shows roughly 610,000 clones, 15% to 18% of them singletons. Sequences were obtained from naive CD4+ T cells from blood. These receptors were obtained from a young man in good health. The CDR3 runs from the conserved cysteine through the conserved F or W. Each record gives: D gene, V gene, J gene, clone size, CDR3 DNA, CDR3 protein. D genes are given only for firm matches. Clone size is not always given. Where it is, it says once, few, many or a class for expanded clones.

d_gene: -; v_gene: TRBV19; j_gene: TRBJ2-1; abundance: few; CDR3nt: TGTGCCAGTAGTATGCAGACAGTCAGTGTGCAGTTCTTC; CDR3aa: CASSMQTVSVQFF
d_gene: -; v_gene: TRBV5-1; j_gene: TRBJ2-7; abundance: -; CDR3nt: TGCGCCAGCAGCCGGGCTGCCTCCTACGAGCAGTACTTC; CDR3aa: CASSRAASYEQYF
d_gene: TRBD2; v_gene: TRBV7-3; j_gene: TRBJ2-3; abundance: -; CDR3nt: TGTGCCAGCAGCCAAGCGGGGAGCACAGATACGCAGTATTTT; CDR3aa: CASSQAGSTDTQYF
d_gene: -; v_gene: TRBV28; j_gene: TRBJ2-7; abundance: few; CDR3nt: TGTGCCAGCAGTTTATGGGAGGGGAGACCCTACGAGCAGTACTTC; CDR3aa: CASSLWEGRPYEQYF
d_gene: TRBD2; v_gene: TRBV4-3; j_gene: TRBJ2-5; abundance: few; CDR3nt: TGCGCCAGCAGCCAAGGACTAGCGGGAGGGCAAGAGACCCAGTACTTC; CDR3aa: CASSQGLAGGQETQYF
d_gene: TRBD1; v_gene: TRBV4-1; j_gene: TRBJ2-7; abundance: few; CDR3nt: TGCGCCAGCAGCCATGGACAGGGATATTTGGCCTACGAGCAGTACTTC; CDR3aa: CASSHGQGYLAYEQYF
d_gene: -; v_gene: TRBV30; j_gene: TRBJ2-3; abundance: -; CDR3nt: TGTGCCTGGAGTGTGGGTGCGTGGGCCGGGACTGAAAGCACAGATACGCAGTATTTT; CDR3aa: CAWSVGAWAGTESTDTQYF
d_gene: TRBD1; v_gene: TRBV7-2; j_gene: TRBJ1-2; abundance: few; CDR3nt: TGTGCCAGCAGCTCGGCAGGGGGTAACTATGGCTACACCTTC; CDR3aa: CASSSAGGNYGYTF
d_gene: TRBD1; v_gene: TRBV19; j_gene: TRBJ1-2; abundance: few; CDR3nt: TGTGCCAGTAGCATATCCCCAGGACAGGGGAACTATGGCTACACCTTC; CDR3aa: CASSISPGQGNYGYTF
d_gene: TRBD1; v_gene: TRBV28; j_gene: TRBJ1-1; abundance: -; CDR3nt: TGTGCCAGCTTGACACCGGGACAGGGGGATTCGGCTGAAGCTTTCTTT; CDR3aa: CASLTPGQGDSAEAFF
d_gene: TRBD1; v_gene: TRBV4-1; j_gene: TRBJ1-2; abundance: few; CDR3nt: TGCGCCAGCAGCCAAACCGGGACAGGGTATGGCTACACCTTC; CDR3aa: CASSQTGTGYGYTF
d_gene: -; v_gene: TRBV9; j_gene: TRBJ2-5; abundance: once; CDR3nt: TGTGCCAGCAGCGTAGCACAGTGGCCTGAGACCCAGTACTTC; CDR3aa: CASSVAQWPETQYF
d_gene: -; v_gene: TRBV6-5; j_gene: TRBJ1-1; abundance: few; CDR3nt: TGTGCCAGCAGTCAACAGGGTACTGGAGCTTTCTTT; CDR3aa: CASSQQGTGAFF